The TCR beta chain under discussion was sequenced for a study of CD8+CD57+ T cells in acquired aplastic anemia. Profiling that covered TCR beta VDJ and CDR3 relied on genomic DNA as its template. One entry per CDR3 protein, called by TCRdb with MiXCR from the reads. The sample lists 200,000 to 250,000 distinct CDR3 sequences, under 50% seen once, with 20% in the top ten. V was shortened by 0 bases and J by 10 bases, with 10 bases between the two germline ends. The CDR3 totals 14 residues. Germline CDR1 reads LNHNV; CDR2 reads YYDKDF (reference sequence). For sequencing, patients were chosen who had shown expansion of CD8+CD57+ cells by flow cytometry.

The sample consisted of sorted CD4+, CD8+, or CD8+CD57+ T cells (not recorded which) from PBMCs. The chain joins TRBV15 to TRBJ1-6; D is unresolved. The clonotype comes from a human donor with aplastic anemia. CDR3 coding DNA: TGTGCCACCAGCAGAGATCGCTGGGAATCACCCCTCCACTTT. Translating gives CATSRDRWESPLHF.